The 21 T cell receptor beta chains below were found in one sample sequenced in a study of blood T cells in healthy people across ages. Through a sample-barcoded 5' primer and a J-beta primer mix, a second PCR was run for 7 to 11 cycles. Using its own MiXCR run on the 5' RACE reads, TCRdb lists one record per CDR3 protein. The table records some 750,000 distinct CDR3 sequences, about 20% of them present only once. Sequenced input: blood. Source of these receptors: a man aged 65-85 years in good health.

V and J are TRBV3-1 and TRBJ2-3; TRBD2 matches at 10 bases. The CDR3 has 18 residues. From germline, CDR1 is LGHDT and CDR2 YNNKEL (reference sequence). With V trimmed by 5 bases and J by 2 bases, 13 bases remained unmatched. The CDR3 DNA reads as TGTGCCAGCAGCTCAACAATAAGTAGCGGGGGGCTCACAGATACGCAGTATTTT. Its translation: CASSSTISSGGLTDTQYF.

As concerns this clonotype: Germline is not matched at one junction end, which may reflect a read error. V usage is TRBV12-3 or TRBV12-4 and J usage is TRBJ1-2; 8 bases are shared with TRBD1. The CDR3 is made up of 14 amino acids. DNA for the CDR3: TGTGCCTGCAGTTTTAGGACAGGGCCCTATGGCTACACCTTC. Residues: CACSFRTGPYGYTF.

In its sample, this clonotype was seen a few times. The CDR3 region is CATRKRTGGFREKLFF. The CDR3 nucleotides are TGTGCCACCAGAAAAAGGACGGGAGGGTTTCGTGAAAAACTGTTTTTT. This chain uses TRBV24-1 with TRBJ1-4; D is uncertain. V was clipped by 7 bases and J by 7 bases, with 21 bases between them. Per germline, CDR1 KGHDR and CDR2 SFDVKD. The CDR3 has 16 amino acids.

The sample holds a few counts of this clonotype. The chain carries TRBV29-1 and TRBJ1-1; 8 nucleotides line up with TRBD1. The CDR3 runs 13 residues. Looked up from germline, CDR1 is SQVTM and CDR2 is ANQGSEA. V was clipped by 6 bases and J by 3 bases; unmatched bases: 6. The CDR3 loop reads CSVRTGMDTEAFF. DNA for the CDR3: TGCAGCGTGAGGACAGGGATGGACACTGAAGCTTTCTTT.

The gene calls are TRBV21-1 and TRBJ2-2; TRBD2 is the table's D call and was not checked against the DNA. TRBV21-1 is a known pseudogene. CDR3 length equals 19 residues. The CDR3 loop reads CASIIYRTSGRHPTGELFF. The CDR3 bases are TGTGCCAGCATCATATACCGGACTAGCGGGAGACATCCCACCGGGGAGCTGTTTTTT.

CDR3 region: CASSVGAGLTDTQYF. DNA of the CDR3: TGTGCCAGCAGCGTAGGGGCGGGACTCACAGATACGCAGTATTTT. The V and J genes are TRBV9 and TRBJ2-3; D might be TRBD2 (6 bases). This CDR3 is built from 15 residues. Germline V gene sequence: CDR1 SGDLS, CDR2 YYNGEE. Trimming left V 0 bases short and J 2 bases short, with 10 bases between. Drawing the rest from reference TRBV9 and TRBJ2-3, the complete variable domain is DSGVTQTPKHLITATGQRVTLRCSPRSGDLSVYWYQQSLDQGLQFLIQYYNGEERAKGNILERFSAQQFPDLHSELNLSSLELGDSALYFCASSVGAGLTDTQYFGPGTRLTVL.

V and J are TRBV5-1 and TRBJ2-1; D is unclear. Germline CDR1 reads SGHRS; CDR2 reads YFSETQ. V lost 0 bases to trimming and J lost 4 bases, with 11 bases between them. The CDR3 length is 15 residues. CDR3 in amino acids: CASSLDNPSYNEQFF. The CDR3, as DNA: TGCGCCAGCAGCTTGGATAACCCCAGTTACAATGAGCAGTTCTTC.

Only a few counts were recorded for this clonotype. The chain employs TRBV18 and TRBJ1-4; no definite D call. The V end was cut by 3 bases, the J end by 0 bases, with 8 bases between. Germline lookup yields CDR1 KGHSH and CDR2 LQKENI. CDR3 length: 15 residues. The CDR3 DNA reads TGTGCCAGCTCACCGGTGAAAGCAACTAATGAAAAACTGTTTTTT. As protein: CASSPVKATNEKLFF. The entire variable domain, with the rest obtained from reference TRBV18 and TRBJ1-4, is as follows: NAGVMQNPRHLVRRRGQEARLRCSPMKGHSHVYWYRQLPEEGLKFMVYLQKENIIDESGMPKERFSAEFPKEGPSILRIQQVVRGDSAAYFCASSPVKATNEKLFFGSGTQLSVL.

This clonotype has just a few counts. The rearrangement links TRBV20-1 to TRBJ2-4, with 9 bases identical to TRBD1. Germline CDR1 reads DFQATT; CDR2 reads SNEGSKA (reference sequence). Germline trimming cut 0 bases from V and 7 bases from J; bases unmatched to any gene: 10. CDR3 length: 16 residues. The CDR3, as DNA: TGCAGTGCTAGAGATCTCGGACAGGGGATTCATAACATTCAGTACTTC. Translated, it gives CSARDLGQGIHNIQYF.

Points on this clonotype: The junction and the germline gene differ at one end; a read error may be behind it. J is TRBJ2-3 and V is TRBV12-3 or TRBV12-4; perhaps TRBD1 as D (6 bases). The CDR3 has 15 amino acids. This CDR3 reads CASRLQGLSADAQYF. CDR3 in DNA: TGTGCCAGCAGGCTACAGGGCCTTAGCGCAGATGCGCAGTATTTT.

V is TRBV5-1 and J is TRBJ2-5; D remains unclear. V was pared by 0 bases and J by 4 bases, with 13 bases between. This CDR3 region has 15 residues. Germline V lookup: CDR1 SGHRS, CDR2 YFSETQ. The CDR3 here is CASSLGQGRPETQYF. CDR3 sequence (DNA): TGCGCCAGCAGCTTGGGACAAGGGCGGCCAGAGACCCAGTACTTC.

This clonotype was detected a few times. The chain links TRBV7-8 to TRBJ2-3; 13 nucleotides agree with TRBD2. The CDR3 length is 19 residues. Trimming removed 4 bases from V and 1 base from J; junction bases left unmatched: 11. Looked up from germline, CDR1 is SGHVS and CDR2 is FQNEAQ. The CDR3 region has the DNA TGTGCCAGCAGCTCCGAAAGGACTAGCGGGAGACGTCGCACAGATACGCAGTATTTT. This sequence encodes CASSSERTSGRRRTDTQYF.

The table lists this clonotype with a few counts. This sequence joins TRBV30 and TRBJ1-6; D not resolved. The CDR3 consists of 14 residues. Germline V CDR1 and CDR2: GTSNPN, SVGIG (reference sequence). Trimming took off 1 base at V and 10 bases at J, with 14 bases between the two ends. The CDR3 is CAWSATVGSSPLHF. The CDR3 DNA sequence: TGTGCCTGGAGTGCCACCGTAGGGAGCTCACCCCTCCACTTT.

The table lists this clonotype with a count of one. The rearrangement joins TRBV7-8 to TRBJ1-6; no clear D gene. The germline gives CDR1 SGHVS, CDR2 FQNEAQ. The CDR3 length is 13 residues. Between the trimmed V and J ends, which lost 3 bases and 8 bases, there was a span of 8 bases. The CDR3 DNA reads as TGTGCCAGCAGCTTTCTAGAAGATTCACCCCTCCACTTT. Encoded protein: CASSFLEDSPLHF. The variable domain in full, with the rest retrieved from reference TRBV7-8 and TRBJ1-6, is GAGVSQSPRYKVAKRGQDVALRCDPISGHVSLFWYQQALGQGPEFLTYFQNEAQLDKSGLPSDRFFAERPEGSVSTLKIQRTQQEDSAVYLCASSFLEDSPLHFGNGTRLTVT.

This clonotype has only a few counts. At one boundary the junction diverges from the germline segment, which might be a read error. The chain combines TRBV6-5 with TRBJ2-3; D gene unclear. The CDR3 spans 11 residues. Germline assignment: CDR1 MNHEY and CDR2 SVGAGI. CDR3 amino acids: CASREMNTRYF. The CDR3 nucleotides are TGTGCCAGCAGAGAGATGAATACGCGGTATTTT.

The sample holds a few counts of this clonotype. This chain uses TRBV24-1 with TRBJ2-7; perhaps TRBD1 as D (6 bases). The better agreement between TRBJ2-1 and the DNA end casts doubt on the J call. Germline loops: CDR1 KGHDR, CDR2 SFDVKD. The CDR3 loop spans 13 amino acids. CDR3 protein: CATSVGAYNEQFF. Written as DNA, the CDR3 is TGTGCCACCAGTGTGGGGGCTTACAATGAGCAGTTCTTC.

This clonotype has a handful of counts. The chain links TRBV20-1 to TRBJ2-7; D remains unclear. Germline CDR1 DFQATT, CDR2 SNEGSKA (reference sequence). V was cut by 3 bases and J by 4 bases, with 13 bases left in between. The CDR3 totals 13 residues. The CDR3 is CSASGLSEYEQYF. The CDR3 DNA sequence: TGCAGTGCTAGTGGCCTGTCGGAGTACGAGCAGTACTTC.

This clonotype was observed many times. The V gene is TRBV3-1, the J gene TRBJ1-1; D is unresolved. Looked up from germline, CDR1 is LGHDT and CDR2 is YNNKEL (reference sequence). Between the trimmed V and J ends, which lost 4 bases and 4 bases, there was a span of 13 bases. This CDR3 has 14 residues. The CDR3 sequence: CASSRTARTTEAFF. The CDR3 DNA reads TGTGCCAGCAGCCGAACGGCCCGGACCACTGAAGCTTTCTTT.

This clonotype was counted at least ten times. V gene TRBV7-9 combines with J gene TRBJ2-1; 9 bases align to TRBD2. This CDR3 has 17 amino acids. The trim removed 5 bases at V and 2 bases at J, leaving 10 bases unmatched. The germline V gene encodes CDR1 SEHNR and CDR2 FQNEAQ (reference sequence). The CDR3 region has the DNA TGTGCCAGCAGCCGCCGGGGGCTAGCGGGGACCTACAATGAGCAGTTCTTC. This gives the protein CASSRRGLAGTYNEQFF.

The CDR3 loop reads CASSLGRPAEAFF. Written as DNA, the CDR3 is TGCGCCAGCAGCTTGGGGAGGCCTGCTGAAGCTTTCTTT. The V and J genes are TRBV5-1 and TRBJ1-1; D call uncertain. Deletions cut 0 bases from V and 6 bases from J, with 9 bases between. The CDR3 loop spans 13 amino acids. CDR1 is SGHRS, CDR2 YFSETQ, per germline.

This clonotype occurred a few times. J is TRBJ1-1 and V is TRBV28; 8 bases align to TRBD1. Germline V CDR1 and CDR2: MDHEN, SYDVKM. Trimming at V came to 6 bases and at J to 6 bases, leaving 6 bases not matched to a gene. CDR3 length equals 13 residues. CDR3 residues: CASRDYRGSEAFF. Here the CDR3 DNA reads TGTGCCAGCAGGGACTACAGGGGGTCTGAAGCTTTCTTT.